This paragraph covers one T cell receptor beta chain sequence. The data belong to a study of T cells expressing NK-cell markers. This CDR3 has 15 amino acids. The germline V gene encodes CDR1 DFQATT and CDR2 SNEGSKA (reference sequence). With the 5' RACE reads reprocessed, TCRdb shows one record per CDR3 protein and no DNA. The sample totals 400,000 or so distinct CDR3 sequences. This receptor was identified in a woman between 50 and 59 years old in good health. Material for sequencing was blood T cells: a sorted CD56 or NKG2C T cell subset, CD4+ or CD8+ T cells, or bulk PBMC T cells (not recorded which). The rearrangement joins TRBV20-1 to TRBJ1-3. This CDR3 reads CSAREDLNSGNTIYF.